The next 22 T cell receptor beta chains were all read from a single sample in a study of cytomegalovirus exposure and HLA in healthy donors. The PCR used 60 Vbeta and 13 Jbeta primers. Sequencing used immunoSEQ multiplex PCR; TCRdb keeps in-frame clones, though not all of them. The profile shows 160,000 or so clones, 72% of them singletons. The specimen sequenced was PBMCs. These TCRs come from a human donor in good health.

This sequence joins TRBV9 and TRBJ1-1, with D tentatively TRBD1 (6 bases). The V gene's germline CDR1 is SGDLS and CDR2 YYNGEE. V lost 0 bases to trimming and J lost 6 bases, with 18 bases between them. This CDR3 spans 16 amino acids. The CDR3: CASSVGAWGQVSEAFF. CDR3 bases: TGTGCCAGCAGCGTAGGGGCCTGGGGGCAGGTATCTGAAGCTTTCTTT.

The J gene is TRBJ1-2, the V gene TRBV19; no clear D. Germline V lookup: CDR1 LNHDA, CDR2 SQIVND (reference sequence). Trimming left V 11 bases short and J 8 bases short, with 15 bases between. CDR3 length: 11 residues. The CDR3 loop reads CAHPGRWGYTF. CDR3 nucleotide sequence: TGTGCCCATCCGGGAAGGTGGGGCTACACCTTC.

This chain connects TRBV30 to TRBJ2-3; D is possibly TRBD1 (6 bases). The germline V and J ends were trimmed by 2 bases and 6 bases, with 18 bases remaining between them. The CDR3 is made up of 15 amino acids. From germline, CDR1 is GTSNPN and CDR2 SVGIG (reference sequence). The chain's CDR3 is CAWSNGGGSWDTQYF. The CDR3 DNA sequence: TGTGCCTGGAGTAACGGTGGGGGCTCTTGGGATACGCAGTATTTT.

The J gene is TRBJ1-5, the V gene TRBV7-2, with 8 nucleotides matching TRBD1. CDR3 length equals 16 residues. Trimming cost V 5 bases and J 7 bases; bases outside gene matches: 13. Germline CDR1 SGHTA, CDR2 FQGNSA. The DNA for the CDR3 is TGTGCCAGCAGCCCCAACCCAACAGGGGGGGGACAGCCCCAGCATTTT. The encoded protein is CASSPNPTGGGQPQHF.

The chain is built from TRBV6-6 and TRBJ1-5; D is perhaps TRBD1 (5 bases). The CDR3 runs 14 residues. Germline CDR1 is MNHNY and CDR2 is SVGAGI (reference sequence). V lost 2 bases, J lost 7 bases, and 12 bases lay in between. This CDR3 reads CASSYGAASQPQHF. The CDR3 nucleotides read TGTGCCAGCAGTTACGGGGCAGCGAGCCAGCCCCAGCATTTT.

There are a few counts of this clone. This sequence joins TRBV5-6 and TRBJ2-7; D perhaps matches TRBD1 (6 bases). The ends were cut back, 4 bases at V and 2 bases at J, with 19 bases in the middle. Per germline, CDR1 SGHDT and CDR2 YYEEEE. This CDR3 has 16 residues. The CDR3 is CASSHYRTAQAYEQYF. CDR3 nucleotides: TGTGCCAGCAGCCATTATCGGACAGCCCAAGCCTACGAGCAGTACTTC.

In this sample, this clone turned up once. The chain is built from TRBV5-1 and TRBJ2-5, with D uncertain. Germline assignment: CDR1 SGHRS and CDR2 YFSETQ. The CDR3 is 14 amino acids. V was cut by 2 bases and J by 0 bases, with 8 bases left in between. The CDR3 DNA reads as TGCGCCAGCAGCTTCAGGATCAACCAAGAGACCCAGTACTTC. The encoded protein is CASSFRINQETQYF. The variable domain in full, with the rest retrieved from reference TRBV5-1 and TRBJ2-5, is KAGVTQTPRYLIKTRGQQVTLSCSPISGHRSVSWYQQTPGQGLQFLFEYFSETQRNKGNFPGRFSGRQFSNSRSEMNVSTLELGDSALYLCASSFRINQETQYFGPGTRLLVL.

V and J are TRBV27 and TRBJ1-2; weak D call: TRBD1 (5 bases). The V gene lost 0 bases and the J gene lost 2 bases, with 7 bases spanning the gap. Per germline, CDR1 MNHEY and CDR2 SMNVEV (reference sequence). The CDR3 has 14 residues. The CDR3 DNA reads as TGTGCCAGCAGTTTATCCTCAGGGAACTATGGCTACACCTTC. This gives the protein CASSLSSGNYGYTF.

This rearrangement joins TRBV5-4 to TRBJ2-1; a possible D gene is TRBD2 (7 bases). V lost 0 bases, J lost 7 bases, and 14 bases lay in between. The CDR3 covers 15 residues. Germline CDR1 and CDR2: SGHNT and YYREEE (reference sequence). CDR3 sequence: CASSLEGGSLNEQFF. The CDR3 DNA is TGTGCCAGCAGCTTGGAGGGGGGGAGCCTGAATGAGCAGTTCTTC.

The CDR3 spells CASSLDPAGEQYF. The CDR3 DNA follows: TGTGCCAGCAGCTTGGACCCCGCGGGGGAGCAGTACTTC. The chain carries TRBV5-8 and TRBJ2-7; a possible D gene is TRBD2 (6 bases). The CDR3 covers 13 residues. The germline CDR1 and CDR2 sequences are SGHTS and YDEGEE. Trimming shortened V by 0 bases and J by 7 bases, and 11 bases separated the two germline ends.

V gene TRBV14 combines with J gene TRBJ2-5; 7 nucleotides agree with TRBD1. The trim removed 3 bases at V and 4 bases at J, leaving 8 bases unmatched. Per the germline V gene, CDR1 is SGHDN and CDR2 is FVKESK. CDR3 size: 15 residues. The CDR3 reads CASSQSLRGRETQYF. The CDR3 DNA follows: TGTGCCAGCAGCCAGAGTTTGAGGGGGCGAGAGACCCAGTACTTC.

CDR3 protein: CANIPGVQNYGYTF. The DNA for the CDR3 is TGTGCCAACATCCCCGGGGTTCAGAACTATGGCTACACCTTC. This sequence joins TRBV11-2 and TRBJ1-2, with D unresolved. The germline V and J ends were trimmed by 10 bases and 2 bases, with 17 bases remaining between them. CDR3 length: 14 amino acids. CDR1 and CDR2 (germline): SGHAT, FQNNGV.

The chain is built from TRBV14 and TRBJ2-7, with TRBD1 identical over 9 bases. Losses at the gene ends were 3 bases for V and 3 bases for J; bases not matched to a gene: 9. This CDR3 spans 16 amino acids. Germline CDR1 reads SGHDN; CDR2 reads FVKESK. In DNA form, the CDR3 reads TGTGCCAGCAGCCAGGGCTCCGGGACAGGGTACTACGAGCAGTACTTC. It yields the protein CASSQGSGTGYYEQYF. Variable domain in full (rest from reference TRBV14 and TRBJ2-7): EAGVTQFPSHSVIEKGQTVTLRCDPISGHDNLYWYRRVMGKEIKFLLHFVKESKQDESGMPNNRFLAERTGGTYSTLKVQPAELEDSGVYFCASSQGSGTGYYEQYFGPGTRLTVT.

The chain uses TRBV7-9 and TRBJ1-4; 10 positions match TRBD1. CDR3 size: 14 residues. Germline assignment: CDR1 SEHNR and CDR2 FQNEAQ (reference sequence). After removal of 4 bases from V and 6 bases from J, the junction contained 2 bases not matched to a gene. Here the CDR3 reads CASSSGTGDEKLFF. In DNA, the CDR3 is TGTGCCAGCAGCTCCGGGACAGGGGATGAAAAACTGTTTTTT.

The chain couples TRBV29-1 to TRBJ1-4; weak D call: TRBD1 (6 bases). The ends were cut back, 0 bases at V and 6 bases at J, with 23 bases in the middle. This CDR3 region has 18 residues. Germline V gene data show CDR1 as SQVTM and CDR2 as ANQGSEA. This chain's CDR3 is CSVEDPTSTGKGDEKLFF. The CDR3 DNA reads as TGCAGCGTTGAAGATCCGACAAGTACAGGGAAAGGGGATGAAAAACTGTTTTTT.

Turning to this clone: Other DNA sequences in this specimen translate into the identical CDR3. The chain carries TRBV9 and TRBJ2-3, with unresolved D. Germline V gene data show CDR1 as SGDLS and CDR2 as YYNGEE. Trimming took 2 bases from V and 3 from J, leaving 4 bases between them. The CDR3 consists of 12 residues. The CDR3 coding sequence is TGTGCCAGCAGCGTCGTGACAGATACGCAGTATTTT. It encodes CASSVVTDTQYF.

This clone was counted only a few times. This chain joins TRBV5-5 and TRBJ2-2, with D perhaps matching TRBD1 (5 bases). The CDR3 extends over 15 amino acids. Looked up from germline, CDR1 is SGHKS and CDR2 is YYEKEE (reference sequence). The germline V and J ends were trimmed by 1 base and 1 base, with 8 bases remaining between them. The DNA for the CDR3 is TGTGCCAGCAGCTTGCGTGACAGGAACACCGGGGAGCTGTTTTTT. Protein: CASSLRDRNTGELFF.

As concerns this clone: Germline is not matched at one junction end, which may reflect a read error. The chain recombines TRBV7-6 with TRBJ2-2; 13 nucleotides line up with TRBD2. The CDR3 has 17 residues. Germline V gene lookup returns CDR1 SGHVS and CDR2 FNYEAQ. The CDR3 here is CASSSIPGLAGTGELSF. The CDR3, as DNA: TGTGCCAGCAGCTCGATCCCGGGACTAGCGGGGACCGGGGAGCTGTCTTTT.

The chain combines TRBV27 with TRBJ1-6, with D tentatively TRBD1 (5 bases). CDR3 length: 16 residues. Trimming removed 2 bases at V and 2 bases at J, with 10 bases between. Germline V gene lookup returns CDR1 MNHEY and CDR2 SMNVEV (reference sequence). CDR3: CASSLGGGAYNSPLHF. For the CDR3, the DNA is TGTGCCAGCAGTTTAGGTGGGGGGGCCTATAATTCACCCCTCCACTTT.

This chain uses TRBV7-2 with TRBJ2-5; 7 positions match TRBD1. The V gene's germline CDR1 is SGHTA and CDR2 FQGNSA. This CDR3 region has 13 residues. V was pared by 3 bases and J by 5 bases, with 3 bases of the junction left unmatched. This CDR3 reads CASSLATGETQYF. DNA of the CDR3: TGTGCCAGCAGCTTGGCGACAGGGGAGACCCAGTACTTC.

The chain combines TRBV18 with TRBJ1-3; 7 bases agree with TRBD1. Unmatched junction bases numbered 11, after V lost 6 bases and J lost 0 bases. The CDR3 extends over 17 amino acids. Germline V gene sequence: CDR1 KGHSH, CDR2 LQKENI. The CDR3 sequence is CASSLRTGLNSGNTIYF. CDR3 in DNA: TGTGCCAGCTCGTTAAGGACAGGCCTGAACTCTGGAAACACCATATATTTT.

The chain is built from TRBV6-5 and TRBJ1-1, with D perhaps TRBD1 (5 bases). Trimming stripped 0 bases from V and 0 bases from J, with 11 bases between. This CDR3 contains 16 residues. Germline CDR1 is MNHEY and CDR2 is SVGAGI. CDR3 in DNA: TGTGCCAGCAGTTACTCGCGGGGCCTTATGAACACTGAAGCTTTCTTT. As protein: CASSYSRGLMNTEAFF.